Listed below are T cell receptor beta chains from one sample, sequenced in a study of shared clonotypes between healthy human individuals. The protocol was immunoSEQ multiplex PCR, while the TCRdb copy is restricted to in-frame clones and leaves out a portion. Here the sample spans a few million clones, 85% to 95% being singletons. Sequencing was done on a sample of naive CD4+ T cells from PBMCs. These receptors were taken from a man between 18 and 35 years old in good health. Some clones in this sample may be carry-over from other donors' samples. CDR3s include the opening cysteine and the closing phenylalanine or tryptophan. A D gene is named only where the DNA matches it firmly. Only some rows state a clone size, as once, few, many or a class for expanded clones.

clone size: .; D gene: .; V gene: TRBV10-3; J gene: TRBJ2-3; CDR3 protein: CAISDSGPDTQYF; CDR3 DNA: TGTGCCATCAGTGACTCCGGGCCCGATACGCAGTATTTT
clone size: .; D gene: .; V gene: TRBV12-1; J gene: TRBJ2-1; CDR3 protein: CASSFVGLDIIYEQFF; CDR3 DNA: TGTGCCAGCAGCTTTGTTGGACTAGATATTATCTATGAGCAGTTCTTC
clone size: .; D gene: .; V gene: TRBV28; J gene: TRBJ1-4; CDR3 protein: CASSLRRGRGTNEKLFF; CDR3 DNA: TGTGCCAGCAGTTTACGGAGGGGGAGGGGAACTAATGAAAAACTGTTTTTT
clone size: .; D gene: .; V gene: TRBV30; J gene: TRBJ1-3; CDR3 protein: CAWSVQGAGNTIYF; CDR3 DNA: TGTGCCTGGAGTGTCCAGGGTGCTGGAAACACCATATATTTT
clone size: .; D gene: .; V gene: TRBV29-1; J gene: TRBJ2-3; CDR3 protein: CSVVLSGTDTQYF; CDR3 DNA: TGCAGCGTTGTTCTAAGTGGCACAGATACGCAGTATTTT
clone size: .; D gene: TRBD1; V gene: TRBV2; J gene: TRBJ2-7; CDR3 protein: CASIDRAIYEQYF; CDR3 DNA: TGTGCCAGCATCGACAGGGCCATCTACGAGCAGTACTTC
clone size: .; D gene: .; V gene: TRBV7-2; J gene: TRBJ1-1; CDR3 protein: CASSLVVRVLEGAFF; CDR3 DNA: TGTGCCAGCAGCTTAGTAGTTAGGGTTTTAGAAGGCGCTTTCTTT
clone size: .; D gene: TRBD1; V gene: TRBV5-4; J gene: TRBJ2-7; CDR3 protein: CASSALQGTYEQYF; CDR3 DNA: TGTGCCAGCAGCGCCTTACAGGGGACCTACGAGCAGTACTTC
clone size: .; D gene: .; V gene: TRBV2; J gene: TRBJ2-1; CDR3 protein: CASSGQTYYNEQFF; CDR3 DNA: TGTGCCAGCAGTGGGCAGACTTACTACAATGAGCAGTTCTTC
clone size: few; D gene: .; V gene: TRBV12-5; J gene: TRBJ1-2; CDR3 protein: CASGSPTHGYTF; CDR3 DNA: TGTGCTAGTGGTTCCCCCACTCATGGCTACACCTTC
clone size: .; D gene: .; V gene: TRBV7-2; J gene: TRBJ2-1; CDR3 protein: CASSLALGQGSYNEQFF; CDR3 DNA: TGTGCCAGCAGCTTAGCGCTAGGGCAGGGCTCCTACAATGAGCAGTTCTTC
clone size: .; D gene: TRBD1; V gene: TRBV19; J gene: TRBJ2-1; CDR3 protein: CASSPRTGEGNEQFF; CDR3 DNA: TGTGCCAGTAGTCCTAGGACAGGGGAGGGCAATGAGCAGTTCTTC
clone size: .; D gene: .; V gene: TRBV27; J gene: TRBJ1-2; CDR3 protein: CASSPSQGRSNYGYTF; CDR3 DNA: TGTGCCAGCAGTCCATCTCAAGGACGGTCTAACTATGGCTACACCTTC
clone size: .; D gene: .; V gene: TRBV30; J gene: TRBJ2-3; CDR3 protein: CAWSAEDTQYF; CDR3 DNA: TGTGCCTGGAGTGCGGAGGATACGCAGTATTTT
clone size: .; D gene: .; V gene: TRBV29-1; J gene: TRBJ1-3; CDR3 protein: CSVSGTSSGNTIYF; CDR3 DNA: TGCAGCGTTAGCGGCACGAGCTCTGGAAACACCATATATTTT
clone size: .; D gene: TRBD1; V gene: TRBV28; J gene: TRBJ2-5; CDR3 protein: CASSLRDRGQTQYF; CDR3 DNA: TGTGCCAGCAGTTTACGGGACAGGGGTCAGACCCAGTACTTC
clone size: .; D gene: .; V gene: TRBV28; J gene: TRBJ2-7; CDR3 protein: CASVGAAYEQYF; CDR3 DNA: TGTGCCAGCGTAGGGGCGGCGTACGAGCAGTACTTC
clone size: .; D gene: TRBD2; V gene: TRBV11-3; J gene: TRBJ2-2; CDR3 protein: CASGRTSAGELFF; CDR3 DNA: TGTGCCAGCGGGCGGACTAGCGCCGGGGAGCTGTTTTTT
clone size: .; D gene: .; V gene: TRBV27; J gene: TRBJ2-1; CDR3 protein: CASSTLLKGSYNEQFF; CDR3 DNA: TGTGCCAGCAGTACCCTGCTTAAGGGCTCCTACAATGAGCAGTTCTTC
clone size: .; D gene: .; V gene: TRBV28; J gene: TRBJ1-2; CDR3 protein: CATTQTYYGYTF; CDR3 DNA: TGTGCCACGACCCAAACTTACTATGGCTACACCTTC
clone size: .; D gene: .; V gene: TRBV18; J gene: TRBJ2-3; CDR3 protein: CASARDLTSVDTQYF; CDR3 DNA: TGTGCCAGCGCCCGGGACCTCACTTCCGTCGATACGCAGTATTTT
clone size: .; D gene: .; V gene: TRBV10-1; J gene: TRBJ2-1; CDR3 protein: CASSDGGLARTPYNEQFF; CDR3 DNA: TGCGCCAGCAGTGATGGGGGGCTAGCGCGCACACCCTACAATGAGCAGTTCTTC
clone size: .; D gene: .; V gene: TRBV5-8; J gene: TRBJ1-1; CDR3 protein: CASSWTSGFGDTEAFF; CDR3 DNA: TGTGCCAGCAGCTGGACTTCTGGTTTCGGGGACACTGAAGCTTTCTTT
clone size: once; D gene: .; V gene: TRBV10-2; J gene: TRBJ2-3; CDR3 protein: CASSEKTSTSTDTQYF; CDR3 DNA: TGCGCCAGCAGCGAGAAAACATCTACTAGCACAGATACGCAGTATTTT